This TCR beta chain was retrieved from a study of shared clonotypes between healthy human individuals. Whole-study results and caveats: Tissue TCR repertoires likely differ from these blood-only repertoires. Large sequencing depth failed to make sorted-subset sequencing complete, rarefaction showed.

Positive CCR7 selection of CD45RO-negative cells yielded the naive CD8 cells, and terminally differentiated effector memory CD45RA+ cells were excluded. Generated by immunoSEQ multiplex PCR, the TCRdb table keeps only in-frame clones and is missing some. The repertoire includes about 820,000 clones, almost 95% of them detected once, and nearly 25% sits in the top ten. About this clone: Its antigen is not known.

The specimen was naive CD8+ T cells sorted from blood. This TCR came from a young man in good health.

CDR3 residues: CSIEAGTSGSYEQYF. In nucleotides, the CDR3 is TGCAGCATAGAGGCCGGGACTAGCGGGAGCTACGAGCAGTACTTC. The chain is built from TRBV29-1 and TRBJ2-7; 14 bases map to TRBD2. Germline CDR1 reads SQVTM; CDR2 reads ANQGSEA. The CDR3 length is 15 residues. After removal of 8 bases from V and 3 bases from J, the junction contained 9 bases not matched to a gene.